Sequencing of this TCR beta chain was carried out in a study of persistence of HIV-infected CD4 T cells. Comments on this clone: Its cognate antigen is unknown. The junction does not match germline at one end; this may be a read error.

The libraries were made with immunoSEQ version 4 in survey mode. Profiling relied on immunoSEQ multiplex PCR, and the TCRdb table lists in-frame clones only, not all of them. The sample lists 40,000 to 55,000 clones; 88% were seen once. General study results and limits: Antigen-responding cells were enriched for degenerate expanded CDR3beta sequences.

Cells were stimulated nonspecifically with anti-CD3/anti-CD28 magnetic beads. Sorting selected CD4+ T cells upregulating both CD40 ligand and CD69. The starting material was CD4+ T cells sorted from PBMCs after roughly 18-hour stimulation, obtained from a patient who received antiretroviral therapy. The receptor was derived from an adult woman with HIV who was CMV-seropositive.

The CDR3: CASSIGPMDSLLHF. CDR3 in DNA: TGTGCCAGTAGTATCGGGCCTATGGATTCACTCCTCCACTTT. The chain is built from TRBV19 and TRBJ1-6; no clear D gene. Germline CDR1 LNHDA, CDR2 SQIVND (reference sequence). The CDR3 has 14 residues.